In its sample, the clone carrying this T cell receptor beta chain was seen a few times. Its target is unknown. These data come from a study of shared clonotypes between healthy human individuals. Under the authors' procedure: Quality scores were absent from the junction-only immunoSEQ sequences, so filtering differed. The protocol was immunoSEQ multiplex PCR, while the TCRdb copy is restricted to in-frame clones and leaves out a portion. Clonal size and the V and J genes are those of that table, whereas D and trimming came from the DNA. The sample shows fewer than 2.5 million clones, approximately 93% of them seen only once. V shed 2 bases and J shed 12 bases, with 13 bases lying between them. Germline CDR1 MRHNA, CDR2 SNTAGT. CDR3 length: 12 amino acids. Study results and caveats: Shared across a few donors were approximately 5% of the naive CD4 clonotypes. A reduction in generation probabilities was seen for non-shared clonotypes relative to those shared by all four donors.

The chain recombines TRBV6-4 with TRBJ1-1, with D uncertain. Sequencing used naive CD4+ T cells from PBMCs. Regarding subset: CD45RA+ positively selected. The receptor comes from a man aged 18 to 35 in good health. Some clones in this sample may be carry-over from other donors' samples. The CDR3 DNA follows: TGTGCCAGCAGTGACCCCGGACGTGGGACTTTCTTT. It yields the protein CASSDPGRGTFF.